Below are 9 T cell receptor beta chains sequenced from a single sample in a study of blood T cell repertoires in COVID-19. The method was immunoSEQ multiplex PCR; TCRdb's version includes in-frame clones alone and lacks a portion of them. This sample has a few hundred thousand clones, with about 87% found just once. Source material: peripheral blood. These receptors were taken from a man aged 55 to 70 who had recovered from COVID-19.

The chain recombines TRBV19 with TRBJ2-7; 9 positions match TRBD1. This CDR3 contains 15 residues. Germline V gives CDR1 LNHDA, CDR2 SQIVND (reference sequence). Trimming took 7 bases from V and 0 from J; bases not matched to a gene: 7. The CDR3 loop reads CASKERDRVSYEQYF. The CDR3 region has the DNA TGTGCCAGTAAGGAGCGGGACAGGGTCTCCTACGAGCAGTACTTC.

The chain links TRBV7-9 to TRBJ1-1, with D possibly TRBD1 on 6 matching bases. V shed 5 bases and J shed 0 bases, with 13 bases lying between them. This CDR3 is built from 15 residues. Germline assignment: CDR1 SEHNR and CDR2 FQNEAQ (reference sequence). The DNA for the CDR3 is TGTGCCAGCAGCAAACAAGGACAGCTGAACACTGAAGCTTTCTTT. Translating it yields CASSKQGQLNTEAFF. Based on the CDR3 plus reference TRBV7-9 and TRBJ1-1, the full variable domain is DTGVSQNPRHKITKRGQNVTFRCDPISEHNRLYWYRQTLGQGPEFLTYFQNEAQLEKSRLLSDRFSAERPKGSFSTLEIQRTEQGDSAMYLCASSKQGQLNTEAFFGQGTRLTVV.

This chain uses TRBV5-4 with TRBJ1-2; perhaps TRBD1 as D (5 bases). Trimming took 4 bases from V and 5 from J, leaving 18 bases between them. The CDR3 is made up of 15 amino acids. Germline V lookup: CDR1 SGHNT, CDR2 YYREEE (reference sequence). The CDR3 coding sequence is TGTGCCAGCAGCCCCTCTTTCACAGGTGAATATGGCTACACCTTC. Encoded protein: CASSPSFTGEYGYTF. Full variable domain (outside the CDR3, taken from reference TRBV5-4 and TRBJ1-2): ETGVTQSPTHLIKTRGQQVTLRCSSQSGHNTVSWYQQALGQGPQFIFQYYREEENGRGNFPPRFSGLQFPNYSSELNVNALELDDSALYLCASSPSFTGEYGYTFGSGTRLTVV.

The V and J genes are TRBV6-2 or TRBV6-3 and TRBJ1-1; D gene uncertain. Trimming stripped 2 bases from V and 0 bases from J, with 7 bases between. The CDR3 is made up of 14 amino acids. Germline V CDR1 and CDR2: MNHEY, SVGEGT. The DNA of the CDR3 is TGTGCCAGCAGTTACCGGCGGATGAACACTGAAGCTTTCTTT. This encodes CASSYRRMNTEAFF.

The rearrangement uses TRBV4-1 and TRBJ2-7; D is unclear. Per germline, CDR1 MGHRA and CDR2 YSYEKL. V lost 0 bases and J 3 bases, leaving 18 bases between the germline ends. This CDR3 has 17 residues. The CDR3 sequence is CASSQDLWATPHYEQYF. The DNA for the CDR3 is TGCGCCAGCAGCCAAGATTTGTGGGCGACACCTCACTACGAGCAGTACTTC.

This sequence joins TRBV3-1 (or the pseudogene TRBV3-2) and TRBJ1-3; 7 bases agree with TRBD1. The CDR3 spans 15 residues. Germline trimming cut 4 bases from V and 0 bases from J; bases unmatched to any gene: 3. CDR1 LGHDT and CDR2 YNNKEL come from the germline V gene (reference sequence). CDR3 sequence reads: CASSRTGSSGNTIYF. CDR3 DNA: TGTGCCAGCAGCCGGACAGGCTCCTCTGGAAACACCATATATTTT.

V usage is TRBV19 and J usage is TRBJ2-3; 9 bases are shared with TRBD1. Germline trimming cut 3 bases from V and 7 bases from J; bases unmatched to any gene: 8. The length of the CDR3 is 15 residues. CDR1 is LNHDA and CDR2 is SQIVND in the germline V gene (reference sequence). CDR3 amino acids: CASSIPGQGWNTQYF. In nucleotides, the CDR3 is TGTGCCAGTAGTATCCCGGGACAGGGTTGGAATACGCAGTATTTT.

This clone was seen just once. The V call is TRBV19, the J call TRBJ1-4; TRBD1 matches 7 bases. Germline V gene sequence: CDR1 LNHDA, CDR2 SQIVND (reference sequence). V trimming: 6 bases; J trimming: 7 bases; junction bases outside the gene matches: 8. This CDR3 has 14 residues. CDR3 loop: CASREGAGPEKLFF. DNA for the CDR3: TGTGCCAGTAGGGAGGGGGCAGGGCCTGAAAAACTGTTTTTT.

This clone was picked up a small number of times. The chain employs TRBV16 and TRBJ1-5; D perhaps matches TRBD1 (5 bases). This CDR3 contains 17 residues. Deletions cut 3 bases from V and 3 bases from J, with 18 bases between. CDR1 and CDR2 (germline): KGHSY, FQNENV. This CDR3 is CASSQHGTSFFNQPQHF. The CDR3 nucleotides read TGTGCCAGCAGCCAGCACGGGACTTCTTTCTTCAATCAGCCCCAGCATTTT. The full variable domain, with the rest looked up from reference TRBV16 and TRBJ1-5, is GEEVAQTPKHLVRGEGQKAKLYCAPIKGHSYVFWYQQVLKNEFKFLISFQNENVFDETGMPKERFSAKCLPNSPCSLEIQATKLEDSAVYFCASSQHGTSFFNQPQHFGDGTRLSIL.